The rows below give T cell receptor beta chains drawn from one sample of a study of shared clonotypes between healthy human individuals. Assay: immunoSEQ multiplex PCR; the TCRdb copy retains only in-frame clones and omits some. The sample yields 2 million to 2.5 million clones, around 95% seen once. The sequencing sample was made of naive CD4+ T cells sorted from blood. All receptors derive from a man aged 18 to 29 in good health. Each CDR3 is given with its conserved first and last residue. A D gene is named only where the DNA matches it firmly. The size field is filled for only some rows; it gives once, few, many or a size class.

j_gene,abundance,v_gene,d_gene,CDR3aa,CDR3nt
TRBJ1-5,-,TRBV7-2,-,CASSWGPMGTPNQPQHF,TGTGCCAGCAGCTGGGGCCCTATGGGAACGCCCAATCAGCCCCAGCATTTT
TRBJ1-2,-,TRBV28,-,CASSFRHSAYGYTF,TGTGCCAGCAGTTTTCGGCACTCGGCATATGGCTACACCTTC
TRBJ2-2,-,TRBV5-1,TRBD2,CASSLSGGRNTGELFF,TGCGCCAGCAGCTTAAGCGGGGGACGGAACACCGGGGAGCTGTTTTTT
TRBJ2-5,-,TRBV2,TRBD2,CASSGGAGLAGGQETQYF,TGTGCCAGCAGTGGGGGGGCCGGGCTAGCGGGAGGCCAAGAGACCCAGTACTTC
TRBJ2-1,-,TRBV6-1,TRBD2,CASRGTSQSYNEQFF,TGTGCCAGCAGGGGGACTAGTCAGAGTTACAATGAGCAGTTCTTC
TRBJ1-1,-,TRBV5-8,TRBD1,CASSNYRGGNTEAFF,TGTGCCAGCAGCAATTACAGGGGAGGGAACACTGAAGCTTTCTTT
TRBJ2-7,-,TRBV6-7,-,CASGCYEQYF,TGTGCCAGCGGATGCTACGAGCAGTACTTC
TRBJ1-1,-,TRBV7-9,-,CASSFDFLTEAFF,TGTGCCAGCAGCTTTGATTTCTTGACTGAAGCTTTCTTT
TRBJ2-1,-,TRBV7-9,TRBD2,CASSHGLAGGYNEQFF,TGTGCCAGCAGCCACGGGCTAGCGGGAGGCTACAATGAGCAGTTCTTC
TRBJ2-7,-,TRBV14,-,CASSQDRVSSEQYF,TGTGCCAGCAGCCAAGACAGGGTGAGCTCCGAGCAGTACTTC
TRBJ1-2,once,TRBV30,-,CAWSVWNGYGYTF,TGTGCCTGGAGTGTATGGAATGGGTATGGCTACACCTTC
TRBJ1-1,-,TRBV2,-,CASSRPSMSANTEAFF,TGTGCCAGCAGTAGACCCTCCATGTCAGCGAACACTGAAGCTTTCTTT
TRBJ1-3,-,TRBV5-1,-,CASSFGGAGNTIYF,TGCGCCAGCAGCTTTGGTGGTGCGGGGAACACCATATATTTT
TRBJ1-2,-,TRBV7-6,-,CASSRVEGSGGYGYTF,TGTGCCAGCAGCCGCGTCGAGGGGAGTGGGGGCTATGGCTACACCTTC
TRBJ2-5,once,TRBV5-1,TRBD1,CASSSQGTGETQYF,TGCGCCAGCAGCTCCCAAGGGACAGGGGAGACCCAGTACTTC
TRBJ1-2,-,TRBV4-3,-,CASSQSYYSNYGYTF,TGCGCCAGCAGCCAGAGCTACTACTCTAACTATGGCTACACCTTC
TRBJ1-2,-,TRBV7-9,-,CASSPLRGAYGYTF,TGTGCCAGCAGCCCCCTCCGAGGGGCCTATGGCTACACCTTC
TRBJ1-6,-,TRBV6-6,TRBD1,CASSKQGEGNSPLHF,TGTGCCAGCAGTAAACAGGGGGAAGGTAATTCACCCCTCCACTTT
TRBJ1-1,-,TRBV27,-,CASSPILGAEAFF,TGTGCCAGCAGTCCAATCCTGGGGGCTGAAGCTTTCTTT
TRBJ1-6,-,TRBV21-1,-,CAIVGQGLPSSYNSPLHF,TGTGCCATAGTGGGACAGGGACTGCCAAGCTCCTATAATTCACCCCTCCACTTT
TRBJ2-7,-,TRBV7-9,-,CASSFPSTGSYEQYF,TGTGCCAGCAGCTTCCCCTCGACAGGATCCTACGAGCAGTACTTC
TRBJ1-4,once,TRBV19,TRBD1,CATSGTGTNEKLFF,TGTGCCACCTCCGGGACAGGGACTAATGAAAAACTGTTTTTT
TRBJ1-6,-,TRBV5-1,-,CASSYEGSYNSPLHF,TGCGCCAGCAGCTACGAGGGCTCCTATAATTCACCCCTCCACTTT
TRBJ2-6,-,TRBV11-2,TRBD1,CASSLLSGTGSSGANVLTF,TGTGCCAGCAGCCTACTGTCCGGGACAGGAAGCTCTGGGGCCAACGTCCTGACTTTC
TRBJ2-7,-,TRBV7-9,-,CASSLGNLVGLDYEQYF,TGTGCCAGCAGCTTAGGAAATTTAGTGGGTTTAGACTACGAGCAGTACTTC
TRBJ2-4,-,TRBV5-1,TRBD1,CASSWTGGNIQYF,TGCGCCAGCAGCTGGACAGGGGGAAACATTCAGTACTTC
TRBJ2-1,-,TRBV7-8,TRBD2,CASSLTGGNEQFF,TGTGCCAGCAGCTTAACGGGGGGCAATGAGCAGTTCTTC